The 27 T cell receptor beta chains below come from one sample, sequenced in a study of T-cell reconstitution after alpha-beta-depleted transplantation in children. The library targeted TCRbeta and was prepared with unique molecular identifiers. TCRdb used MiXCR to reprocess the PCR reads, holding one entry per CDR3 protein. Of about 580,000 distinct CDR3 sequences listed, roughly a quarter were seen once; the top ten hold under 45%. The starting material was PBMCs, obtained before TCRalphabeta/CD19-depleted stem cell transplant. These receptors were taken from a boy under two years old with Wiskott-Aldrich syndrome, due to receive a stem cell transplant.

CDR3 coding DNA: TGCAGTGCTTGGACAGGGGACGAGCAGTACTTC. Its protein product is CSAWTGDEQYF. This chain connects TRBV20-1 to TRBJ2-7, with TRBD1 identical over 9 bases. CDR3 size: 11 residues. Germline values: CDR1 DFQATT, CDR2 SNEGSKA (reference sequence). V was clipped by 5 bases and J by 5 bases; unmatched bases: 1.

J is TRBJ2-1 and V is TRBV10-3; no firm D call. This CDR3 contains 13 residues. The germline gives CDR1 ENHRY, CDR2 SYGVKD. V lost 5 bases and J lost 6, with 11 bases in between. The CDR3: CAISTTKGNEQFF. DNA of the CDR3: TGTGCCATCAGTACCACGAAGGGCAATGAGCAGTTCTTC.

The chain is built from TRBV9 and TRBJ2-1, with TRBD2 matching 7 bases. V shed 3 bases, J shed 5 bases, and the junction held 11 bases outside the gene matches. Germline V gene data show CDR1 as SGDLS and CDR2 as YYNGEE. The CDR3 extends over 16 amino acids. The CDR3 loop reads CASSEMVWGGDNEQFF. For the CDR3, the DNA is TGTGCCAGCAGCGAAATGGTCTGGGGGGGGGACAATGAGCAGTTCTTC.

This clonotype was counted between two and nine times. This rearrangement joins TRBV20-1 to TRBJ2-7; TRBD2 is a possible D gene (5 bases). CDR3 size: 14 residues. Germline CDR1 and CDR2: DFQATT and SNEGSKA (reference sequence). V lost 5 bases, J lost 0 bases, and 14 bases lay in between. CDR3 coding DNA: TGCAGTGCTTCCTGGACTGCTAGCTCCTACGAGCAGTACTTC. Translating gives CSASWTASSYEQYF.

This clonotype came up a few times. This chain links TRBV28 with TRBJ2-4; D unclear. V lost 8 bases to trimming and J lost 0 bases, with 14 bases between them. CDR1 and CDR2 (germline): MDHEN, SYDVKM. The CDR3 covers 15 residues. The CDR3 DNA reads as TGTGCCAGCCAACGCCCCCCGCGAGCCAAAAACATTCAGTACTTC. It is translated as CASQRPPRAKNIQYF. Variable domain in full (rest from reference TRBV28 and TRBJ2-4): DVKVTQSSRYLVKRTGEKVFLECVQDMDHENMFWYRQDPGLGLRLIYFSYDVKMKEKGDIPEGYSVSREKKERFSLILESASTNQTSMYLCASQRPPRAKNIQYFGAGTRLSVL.

The chain uses TRBV5-1 and TRBJ1-6; 9 bases align to TRBD1. Germline CDR1 is SGHRS and CDR2 is YFSETQ. This CDR3 is 16 amino acids long. The J segment lost 12 bases and the V segment lost 4 bases, leaving 14 bases of the junction unmatched. Here the CDR3 reads CASSRGTGRHPVPLHF. Here the CDR3 DNA reads TGCGCCAGCAGCAGGGGGACAGGGAGGCATCCGGTACCCCTCCACTTT.

This chain links TRBV9 with TRBJ2-1; D ambiguous. Trimming cost V 2 bases and J 10 bases, with 13 bases left between them. Germline-derived CDR1 and CDR2 are SGDLS and YYNGEE. CDR3 length equals 13 residues. The CDR3 here is CASSVDPSSEQFF. For the CDR3, the DNA is TGTGCCAGCAGCGTTGACCCCAGTAGCGAGCAGTTCTTC. The entire variable domain, with the rest obtained from reference TRBV9 and TRBJ2-1, is as follows: DSGVTQTPKHLITATGQRVTLRCSPRSGDLSVYWYQQSLDQGLQFLIQYYNGEERAKGNILERFSAQQFPDLHSELNLSSLELGDSALYFCASSVDPSSEQFFGPGTRLTVL.

Many counts were recorded for this clonotype. The chain links TRBV27 to TRBJ2-2; TRBD2 agrees at 7 bases. From germline, CDR1 is MNHEY and CDR2 SMNVEV (reference sequence). V trimming: 4 bases; J trimming: 0 bases; junction bases outside the gene matches: 8. The CDR3 extends over 17 amino acids. Here the CDR3 reads CASSSVVGGANTGELFF. Here the CDR3 DNA reads TGTGCCAGCAGTTCCGTAGTGGGGGGGGCGAACACCGGGGAGCTGTTTTTT.

J is TRBJ1-2 and V is TRBV20-1; no clear D gene. V was pared by 0 bases and J by 1 base, with 6 bases between. Germline values: CDR1 DFQATT, CDR2 SNEGSKA (reference sequence). The CDR3 sequence is 13 residues long. The DNA for the CDR3 is TGCAGTGCTAGAGAAGGACTTAACTATGGCTACACCTTC. It specifies CSAREGLNYGYTF.

This clonotype came up a few times. The chain uses TRBV28 and TRBJ2-3; D is ambiguous. The length of the CDR3 is 14 residues. V lost 5 bases, J lost 3 bases, and 12 bases lay in between. Germline assignment: CDR1 MDHEN and CDR2 SYDVKM. In nucleotides, the CDR3 is TGTGCCAGCAGTCCGCTATCGAAGACAGATACGCAGTATTTT. It is translated as CASSPLSKTDTQYF.

This chain links TRBV5-1 with TRBJ2-7; 7 bases agree with TRBD2. Unmatched junction bases numbered 9, after V lost 3 bases and J lost 3 bases. Germline assignment: CDR1 SGHRS and CDR2 YFSETQ. This CDR3 has 15 amino acids. CDR3 nucleotide sequence: TGCGCCAGCAGCTCCTCTAGCGGAAGACTCTACGAGCAGTACTTC. Protein sequence: CASSSSSGRLYEQYF.

This clonotype has a single count. The chain joins TRBV15 to TRBJ1-5; D unclear. Germline loops: CDR1 LNHNV, CDR2 YYDKDF (reference sequence). This CDR3 spans 15 amino acids. V gave up 0 bases and J gave up 4 bases, with 10 bases separating them. The CDR3 region is CATSRDRSNNQPQHF. The CDR3 DNA follows: TGTGCCACCAGCAGAGATCGAAGCAATAATCAGCCCCAGCATTTT.

CDR3 in amino acids: CASSLFPGTEAFF. As DNA, the CDR3 is TGTGCCAGCAGTTTATTTCCCGGGACTGAAGCTTTCTTT. The rearrangement links TRBV27 to TRBJ1-1; D gene ambiguous. V lost 1 base and J lost 5, with 8 bases in between. Germline V gene sequence: CDR1 MNHEY, CDR2 SMNVEV (reference sequence). This CDR3 region has 13 residues.

The V gene is TRBV3-1, the J gene TRBJ1-1; maybe TRBD1 (6 bases). Germline V gene data show CDR1 as LGHDT and CDR2 as YNNKEL (reference sequence). The CDR3 consists of 17 residues. V dropped 7 bases and J dropped 3 bases, with 24 bases sitting between them. The CDR3 loop reads CASTPTGFHPGDTEAFF. CDR3 bases: TGTGCCAGCACCCCCACAGGGTTCCACCCGGGGGACACTGAAGCTTTCTTT.

V and J are TRBV20-1 and TRBJ2-1; tentative D call: TRBD2 (5 bases). Per germline, CDR1 DFQATT and CDR2 SNEGSKA (reference sequence). Trimming pared 3 bases from V and 8 bases from J, leaving 8 bases between. The CDR3 has 11 residues. As DNA, the CDR3 is TGCAGTGCTAGGGCGGGTTATGAGCAGTTCTTC. Encoded protein: CSARAGYEQFF.

V usage is TRBV27 and J usage is TRBJ1-2; the D gene is possibly TRBD1 (6 bases). CDR1 MNHEY and CDR2 SMNVEV come from the germline V gene (reference sequence). V was trimmed by 4 bases and J by 0 bases, leaving 12 bases between them. This CDR3 contains 15 residues. This chain's CDR3 is CASSSQGITNYGYTF. Here the CDR3 DNA reads TGTGCCAGCAGTTCACAGGGCATAACTAACTATGGCTACACCTTC.

V is TRBV29-1 and J is TRBJ1-1; D gene uncertain. Trimming stripped 4 bases from V and 3 bases from J, with 15 bases between. CDR3 length: 14 residues. Germline V gene data show CDR1 as SQVTM and CDR2 as ANQGSEA. The CDR3 DNA sequence: TGCAGCGTTGTAAAACGGGCGGACTACACTGAAGCTTTCTTT. Translated: CSVVKRADYTEAFF.

This clonotype was counted a few times. The chain joins TRBV7-9 to TRBJ2-5; possibly TRBD2 for D (6 bases). V lost 5 bases and J lost 5, with 21 bases in between. From germline, CDR1 is SEHNR and CDR2 FQNEAQ (reference sequence). The CDR3 totals 16 residues. CDR3 bases: TGTGCCAGCAGCCCCCCAGCAGGGAGGCGGGTGGAGACCCAGTACTTC. This translates into CASSPPAGRRVETQYF.

This clonotype was seen only a few times. The chain links TRBV5-1 to TRBJ1-1, with TRBD1 matching 9 bases. CDR1 is SGHRS, CDR2 YFSETQ, per germline. With V trimmed by 7 bases and J by 5 bases, 6 bases remained unmatched. The CDR3 covers 13 residues. DNA of the CDR3: TGCGCCAGCTTCGAACAGGGGGCTACTGAAGCTTTCTTT. The encoded protein is CASFEQGATEAFF.

The chain couples TRBV7-2 to TRBJ1-5; D is ambiguous. The V end lost 5 bases, the J end lost 7 bases, and 15 bases lay between the germline ends. Germline assignment: CDR1 SGHTA and CDR2 FQGNSA. The CDR3 has 14 amino acids. The CDR3 nucleotides are TGTGCCAGCAGCGACAACTGGGTTGCCCAGCCCCAGCATTTT. This encodes CASSDNWVAQPQHF. Full variable domain (missing parts from reference TRBV7-2 and TRBJ1-5): GAGVSQSPSNKVTEKGKDVELRCDPISGHTALYWYRQSLGQGLEFLIYFQGNSAPDKSGLPSDRFSAERTGGSVSTLTIQRTQQEDSAVYLCASSDNWVAQPQHFGDGTRLSIL.

This clonotype appeared a few times. This chain uses TRBV7-9 with TRBJ2-5; D call uncertain. Germline V gives CDR1 SEHNR, CDR2 FQNEAQ (reference sequence). Trimming took 4 bases from V and 0 from J, leaving 3 bases between them. The CDR3 contains 12 residues. In DNA form, the CDR3 reads TGTGCCAGCAGCTACTACCAAGAGACCCAGTACTTC. This translates into CASSYYQETQYF.

This sequence joins TRBV27 and TRBJ1-5; D perhaps matches TRBD1 (6 bases). The V end lost 2 bases, the J end lost 0 bases, and 20 bases lay between the germline ends. Germline V gene data show CDR1 as MNHEY and CDR2 as SMNVEV (reference sequence). The CDR3 loop spans 19 amino acids. The CDR3 sequence is CASSLISPGEGASNQPQHF. The CDR3 DNA reads as TGTGCCAGCAGTTTAATATCCCCAGGGGAAGGGGCTAGCAATCAGCCCCAGCATTTT.

The V gene is TRBV5-1, the J gene TRBJ2-1; 7 bases fit TRBD2. This CDR3 has 14 residues. Germline CDR1 is SGHRS and CDR2 is YFSETQ. Losses at the gene ends were 4 bases for V and 6 bases for J; bases not matched to a gene: 7. In nucleotides, the CDR3 is TGCGCCAGCAGCAGTCTAGCGGCAATCAATGAGCAGTTCTTC. Translating gives CASSSLAAINEQFF.

This clonotype has more than one count but fewer than ten. The chain combines TRBV4-2 with TRBJ2-3; no firm D call. The CDR3 is 16 amino acids. Per the germline V gene, CDR1 is LGHNA and CDR2 is YNFKEQ. Trimming removed 3 bases at V and 1 base at J, with 14 bases between. The CDR3: CASSHLGGDGTDTQYF. The DNA for the CDR3 is TGTGCCAGCAGCCACCTTGGCGGAGATGGCACAGATACGCAGTATTTT.

This chain uses TRBV20-1 with TRBJ2-1; no reliable D call. Germline V CDR1 and CDR2: DFQATT, SNEGSKA (reference sequence). The CDR3 runs 11 residues. With 4 bases removed from V and 8 bases from J, the gap between germline ends came to 9 bases. This CDR3 reads CSAIFRDEQFF. The CDR3 DNA reads as TGCAGTGCTATATTCCGGGATGAGCAGTTCTTC.

With respect to this clonotype: A much larger clone differs from this one at a single base, so this may be a read error. CDR3 DNA sequence: TGCGCCAGCAGCTTGGAGGGAAAGCAAGAGACCCAGTACTTC. It specifies CASSLEGKQETQYF. V gene TRBV5-1 combines with J gene TRBJ2-5; D remains unclear. Germline V gene lookup returns CDR1 SGHRS and CDR2 YFSETQ. V lost 0 bases and J 2 bases, leaving 8 bases between the germline ends. CDR3 length: 14 residues.

The chain couples TRBV5-1 to TRBJ2-1, with 10 nucleotides matching TRBD2. The J segment lost 0 bases and the V segment lost 2 bases, leaving 5 bases of the junction unmatched. Germline V gene data show CDR1 as SGHRS and CDR2 as YFSETQ. The CDR3 length is 17 residues. The CDR3 bases are TGCGCCAGCAGCTTCCAACCTAGCGGGAGCTCCTACAATGAGCAGTTCTTC. Translated: CASSFQPSGSSYNEQFF.